These 20 T cell receptor beta chains were all obtained from the same sample, sequenced in a study of T cell clonality in common variable immunodeficiency. Antigens of these TCRs are unknown. Study results and caveats: Reportedly, TCR beta sequences from common variable immunodeficiency showed fewer deletions and N-nucleotide insertions.

Using immunoSEQ multiplex PCR, the repertoire was profiled, and TCRdb retains in-frame clones only, with some absent. Observed are thousands of clones, no singletons, with the top ten taking around 5%. The sequencing input was peripheral blood mononuclear cells. Receptors were obtained from a human donor with common variable immunodeficiency.

This clone was seen more than once but under ten times. The CDR3 is cut off 3 residues early in the read; its end comes from the germline J gene. The chain joins TRBV19 to TRBJ2-2; a possible D gene is TRBD1 (6 bases). V was pared by 5 bases and J by 5 bases, with 15 bases between. The germline CDR1 and CDR2 sequences are LNHDA and SQIVND (reference sequence). The CDR3 is made up of 15 amino acids. The part of the CDR3 DNA that was read is TGTGCCAGTAGTCCAATCAGGGGAAGTACCGGGGAG. Amino acids: CASSPIRGSTGE. The entire CDR3 sequence reads CASSPIRGSTGELFF.

This clone was detected only a few times. The read terminates 3 residues ahead of where the CDR3 ends, so the germline J gene completes it. This chain connects TRBV7-6 to TRBJ2-1, with 7 bases matching TRBD2. V was pared by 1 base and J by 3 bases, with 3 bases of the junction left unmatched. The germline V gene encodes CDR1 SGHVS and CDR2 FNYEAQ. The CDR3 totals 15 residues. The CDR3 sequence: CASSLVGGGYNEQFF. The DNA read from the CDR3 is TGTGCCAGCAGCTTAGTTGGCGGGGGCTACAATGAG.

Comments on this clone: The read ends 3 residues before the CDR3 terminus; that terminus is restored from the germline J gene. The chain has TRBV7-6 and TRBJ2-2; TRBD1 might be the D (6 bases). Trimming shortened V by 5 bases and J by 6 bases, and 10 bases separated the two germline ends. CDR1 is SGHVS, CDR2 FNYEAQ, per germline. This CDR3 comprises 13 residues. CDR3 sequence: CASSPQGSGELFF. CDR3 bases read: TGTGCCAGCAGCCCACAGGGCTCCGGGGAG.

Concerning this clone itself: The observed sequence ends 3 residues before the CDR3 terminus, with the missing tail filled in from the germline J gene. The J gene is TRBJ2-7, the V gene TRBV19; 10 nucleotides line up with TRBD2. This CDR3 spans 15 amino acids. Germline V gene sequence: CDR1 LNHDA, CDR2 SQIVND (reference sequence). With 5 bases clipped from V and 3 bases from J, the junction kept 7 bases outside the gene matches. Partial CDR3 DNA: TGTGCCAGTAGTCGGGCCTTAGCGGGAGGCTACGAG. It specifies CASSRALAGGYE. The entire CDR3 sequence reads CASSRALAGGYEQYF.

This clone turned up a few times. CDR3 region: CASSSALTYEQYF. The covered CDR3 bases are TGTGCCAGCAGCTCCGCCCTAACCTACGAG. The rearrangement uses TRBV7-8 and TRBJ2-7; D remains ambiguous. The CDR3 is cut off 3 residues early in the read; its end comes from the germline J gene. The CDR3 totals 13 residues. Trimming cost V 4 bases and J 2 bases, with 9 bases left between them. Germline V gene lookup returns CDR1 SGHVS and CDR2 FQNEAQ.

As for this clone: From the germline J gene comes the end of the CDR3, since the read stops 3 residues before it. The chain couples TRBV7-9 to TRBJ2-7, with TRBD1 matching over 7 bases. The CDR3 contains 13 residues. The germline gives CDR1 SEHNR, CDR2 FQNEAQ (reference sequence). J was trimmed by 6 bases and V by 4 bases; bases with no gene match: 6. CDR3 in amino acids: CASSSVTGIEQYF. The DNA read from the CDR3 is TGTGCCAGCAGCTCAGTGACAGGGATCGAG.

With regard to this clone: The read is 3 residues too short to cover the CDR3 end, so that end is filled in from the germline J gene. The chain combines TRBV19 with TRBJ2-2; D call uncertain. Trimming took off 5 bases at V and 4 bases at J, with 5 bases between the two ends. CDR1 and CDR2 from the germline V gene are LNHDA and SQIVND (reference sequence). This CDR3 comprises 12 residues. CDR3 DNA (partial): TGTGCCAGTAGTTTTCTCACCGGGGAG. Translating it yields CASSFLTGE. The full CDR3 is CASSFLTGELFF.

Comment on this clone: Germline is not matched at one junction end, which may reflect a read error. The CDR3 is cut off 3 residues early in the read; its end comes from the germline J gene. The chain combines TRBV7-7 with TRBJ2-1, with a tentative D call TRBD1 (6 bases). The CDR3 consists of 13 residues. Germline V lookup: CDR1 SSHAT, CDR2 FNYEAQ (reference sequence). The DNA read from the CDR3 is TGTGCTAGCAGTGCTGACAGGTACAATGAG. Its translation is CASSADRYNE. The whole CDR3 is CASSADRYNEQFF.

This clone is medium-sized (0.01 to 0.1%). With the read ending 3 residues before the CDR3 end, the germline J gene is used to fill in that end. V usage is TRBV29-1 and J usage is TRBJ2-1, with 10 bases aligning to TRBD2. There are 14 residues in the CDR3. Trimming cost V 7 bases and J 3 bases; bases outside gene matches: 6. Germline values: CDR1 SQVTM, CDR2 ANQGSEA. CDR3 DNA, as far as it was read: TGCAGCGAATATACTAGCGGGATCTACAATGAG. Translating it yields CSEYTSGIYNE. The CDR3 in full is CSEYTSGIYNEQFF.

Of note for this clone: The sequence runs out 3 residues before the end of the CDR3; the remainder is reconstructed from the germline J gene. The V gene is TRBV19, the J gene TRBJ2-7; TRBD2 aligns across 13 bases. Losses at the gene ends were 5 bases for V and 5 bases for J; bases not matched to a gene: 3. CDR1 is LNHDA and CDR2 is SQIVND in the germline V gene (reference sequence). There are 14 residues in the CDR3. Partial CDR3 DNA: TGTGCCAGTAGTTTTGGACTAGCGGGAGACGAG. Protein product: CASSFGLAGDE. The CDR3, in full, reads CASSFGLAGDEQYF.

With respect to this clone: The CDR3 goes on 3 residues after the read ends, and that part is filled in from the germline J gene. This chain links TRBV7-9 with TRBJ1-6, with TRBD1 matching 9 bases. V shed 4 bases, J shed 8 bases, and the junction held 3 bases outside the gene matches. CDR1 is SEHNR, CDR2 FQNEAQ, per germline (reference sequence). The length of the CDR3 is 14 residues. The CDR3 DNA, read in part, is TGTGCCAGCAGCTCTACAGGGGGCGATTCACCC. Translation gives CASSSTGGDSP. In full, the CDR3 reads CASSSTGGDSPLHF.

As concerns this clone: The CDR3 extends 3 residues past the end of the read, so its final part is completed from the germline J gene. The chain carries TRBV6-1 and TRBJ2-2; 10 bases line up with TRBD2. This CDR3 contains 15 residues. Trimming took 7 bases from V and 7 from J; bases not matched to a gene: 9. Germline V gene data show CDR1 as MNHNS and CDR2 as SASEGT. The CDR3 DNA, read in part, is TGTGCCAGCACTGAGCGGGAGGGTGATGTCGGGGAG. Its protein is CASTEREGDVGE. The whole CDR3 protein reads CASTEREGDVGELFF.

This clone was detected a few times. The read is 3 residues too short to cover the CDR3 end, so that end is filled in from the germline J gene. The chain has TRBV6-2 or TRBV6-3 and TRBJ2-7, with 11 nucleotides matching TRBD2. There are 15 residues in the CDR3. With 1 base clipped from V and 2 bases from J, the junction kept 1 base outside the gene matches. Germline V CDR1 and CDR2: MNHEY, SVGEGT. The CDR3 here is CASSYWGLAAYEQYF. Incomplete CDR3 DNA: TGTGCCAGCAGTTACTGGGGACTAGCGGCCTACGAG.

There are a few counts of this clone. The CDR3 is cut off 3 residues early in the read; its end comes from the germline J gene. V gene TRBV7-2 combines with J gene TRBJ2-4, with D perhaps matching TRBD2 (5 bases). Germline CDR1 SGHTA, CDR2 FQGNSA. The CDR3 covers 12 residues. The covered CDR3 bases are TGTGCCAGCAGCGATGCCCTGGACTCT. Its translation is CASSDALDS. The entire CDR3 protein reads CASSDALDSQYF. Complete variable domain (other parts from reference TRBV7-2 and TRBJ2-4): GAGVSQSPSNKVTEKGKDVELRCDPISGHTALYWYRQSLGQGLEFLIYFQGNSAPDKSGLPSDRFSAERTGGSVSTLTIQRTQQEDSAVYLCASSDALDSQYFGAGTRLSVL.

In regard to this clone: Read coverage stops 3 residues before the CDR3 terminus; the germline J gene supplies the remainder. V is TRBV19 and J is TRBJ2-1; 9 bases line up with TRBD2. The V and J ends lost 6 bases and 6 bases, in that order; junction bases with no gene match: 0. Germline CDR1 LNHDA, CDR2 SQIVND (reference sequence). The CDR3 sequence is 12 residues long. The CDR3 DNA, read in part, is TGTGCCAGTAGGACTAGCGGCAATGAG. The encoded protein is CASRTSGNE. In full, the CDR3 is CASRTSGNEQFF.

This clone has a handful of counts. The read ends 3 residues shy of where the CDR3 ends; the end is completed using the germline J gene. The chain joins TRBV18 to TRBJ2-1; maybe TRBD2 (5 bases). This CDR3 is 14 amino acids long. Germline-derived CDR1 and CDR2 are KGHSH and LQKENI. Trimming left V 6 bases short and J 5 bases short, with 14 bases between. CDR3 DNA, as far as it was read: TGTGCCAGCTCCACCGGGGATGGGAACAATGAG. As protein: CASSTGDGNNE. The whole CDR3 is CASSTGDGNNEQFF.

There are a few counts of this clone. The read falls 3 residues short of the CDR3 end, and the missing part is taken from the germline J gene. The chain employs TRBV2 and TRBJ1-2; no definite D call. This CDR3 region has 15 residues. The germline V gene encodes CDR1 SNHLY and CDR2 FYNNEI. Trimming pared 4 bases from V and 7 bases from J, leaving 19 bases between. CDR3 DNA (partial): TGTGCCAGCAGTGGACTGCGGGGTCGGCAGCTTGGC. It encodes CASSGLRGRQLG. The entire CDR3 sequence reads CASSGLRGRQLGYTF.

This clone was counted a few times. The read terminates 3 residues ahead of where the CDR3 ends, so the germline J gene completes it. The rearrangement joins TRBV19 to TRBJ1-4, with D hard to call. CDR1 and CDR2 (germline): LNHDA, SQIVND (reference sequence). This CDR3 is 11 amino acids long. V lost 11 bases and J 10 bases, leaving 14 bases between the germline ends. CDR3 DNA, as far as it was read: TGTGCCGGTTTAGTTAACGGAAAA. Translating it yields CAGLVNGK. In full, the CDR3 reads CAGLVNGKLFF.

Points on this clone: The read finishes 3 residues shy of the CDR3 end, and the germline J gene is used to complete it. The chain employs TRBV6-1 and TRBJ2-7, with no clear D. The CDR3 spans 12 residues. V lost 3 bases and J lost 3, with 6 bases in between. In germline, CDR1 is MNHNS, CDR2 SASEGT. CDR3 residues: CASSDSNYEQYF. CDR3 DNA, as far as it was read: TGTGCCAGCAGTGACAGTAACTACGAG.

Only a few counts were recorded for this clone. The CDR3 is cut off 3 residues early in the read; its end comes from the germline J gene. The chain combines TRBV18 with TRBJ2-7; the D is unclear. This CDR3 has 13 residues. V shed 2 bases and J shed 2 bases, with 7 bases lying between them. CDR1 is KGHSH, CDR2 LQKENI, per germline. This CDR3 reads CASSPAETYEQYF. Incomplete CDR3 DNA: TGTGCCAGCTCACCAGCAGAGACCTACGAG.